This is a list of T cell receptor beta chains from one sample in a study of neurological immune-mediated disorders. One entry per CDR3 protein results from TCRdb running MiXCR on the 5' RACE reads. The sample includes fewer than 40,000 distinct CDR3 sequences, more than 4.5% of them seen just once. The material sequenced was CD4+ T cells from blood. These receptors were collected from a man aged 18 to 30 in good health. Each CDR3 is given with its conserved first and last residue. The order of the fields is J gene, V gene, D gene, clone size, CDR3 DNA, CDR3 protein. D genes are given only for firm matches. The size field is filled for only some rows; it gives once, few, many or a size class.

>TRBJ1-6|TRBV7-8|NA|many
TGTGCCAGCAGCTTAGCGACCAGGGGAAGCTCCTATAATTCACCCCTCCACTTT
CASSLATRGSSYNSPLHF
>TRBJ1-2|TRBV6-1|NA|many
TGTGCCAGCAGTGAAGGGACACGTAACTATGGCTACACCTTC
CASSEGTRNYGYTF
>TRBJ1-1|TRBV20-1|NA|many
TGCAGTGCTAGAGATCCGGGGGGCACTGAAGCTTTCTTT
CSARDPGGTEAFF
>TRBJ1-1|TRBV5-1|NA|many
TGCGCCAGCAGCTTTACTGTAGGGGGAGGTGACACTGAAGCTTTCTTT
CASSFTVGGGDTEAFF
>TRBJ2-1|TRBV7-3|NA|many
TGTGCCAGCAGCTTAGATAGCGGTGGTTACAATGAGCAGTTCTTC
CASSLDSGGYNEQFF
>TRBJ2-1|TRBV3-1|TRBD2|many
TGTGCCAGCAGCCTTAGCGGGGGGTACAATGAGCAGTTCTTC
CASSLSGGYNEQFF
>TRBJ1-2|TRBV20-1|NA|many
TGCAGTGCTAGGACTCAGAACTATGGCTACACCTTC
CSARTQNYGYTF
>TRBJ2-1|TRBV25-1|NA|many
TGTGCCAGCAGTGGGACTTACAATGAGCAGTTCTTC
CASSGTYNEQFF
>TRBJ1-1|TRBV2|NA|many
TGTGCCAGCAGACCGACTCAGGGGAGCACTGAAGCTTTCTTT
CASRPTQGSTEAFF
>TRBJ2-1|TRBV20-1|NA|many
TGCAGTGCTAGGAGGGGGAATGTCGAGGTGGAGCAGTTCTTC
CSARRGNVEVEQFF
>TRBJ1-1|TRBV5-5|NA|many
TGTGCCAGCAGCTTTATGTTGCAAATGAACACTGAAGCTTTCTTT
CASSFMLQMNTEAFF
>TRBJ2-7|TRBV20-1|NA|many
TGCAGTGCATTGAAGAGCGGAACCTACGAGCAGTACTTC
CSALKSGTYEQYF
>TRBJ1-1|TRBV15|NA|many
TGTGCCACCAGCAGAGATGGGAGTACCATGAACACTGAAGCTTTCTTT
CATSRDGSTMNTEAFF
>TRBJ2-1|TRBV27|NA|many
TGTGCCAGCAGTTTAAGTAGGGCGTCCGGGGGTGGGTACAATGAGCAGTTCTTC
CASSLSRASGGGYNEQFF
>TRBJ1-1|TRBV15|NA|many
TGTGCCACCAGCTTTACCAGGAAGGGCACTGAAGCTTTCTTT
CATSFTRKGTEAFF
>TRBJ2-5|TRBV11-2|NA|many
TGTGCCAGCAGTTCCGACAGCCTAATCGGAAAGACCCAGTACTTC
CASSSDSLIGKTQYF
>TRBJ1-2|TRBV3-1|NA|many
TGTGCCAGCAGCCAAGATCGGGGGACAATCACCTTC
CASSQDRGTITF
>TRBJ1-1|TRBV11-1|TRBD1|many
TGTGCCAGCAGCTTAGGGTACAGGGGAGTCGCGAACACTGAAGCTTTCTTT
CASSLGYRGVANTEAFF
>TRBJ2-1|TRBV11-3|TRBD2|few
TGTGTCAGCAGCTTAGCGGGAGAGAAGGAGCAGTTCTTC
CVSSLAGEKEQFF
>TRBJ1-1|TRBV4-1|TRBD1|many
TGCGCCAGCAGCCTTCAACAGGGGGAAGTGAACACTGAAGCTTTCTTT
CASSLQQGEVNTEAFF
>TRBJ2-3|TRBV10-3|TRBD1|many
TGTGCCATCAGCCTGACAGGGAATACGCAGTATTTT
CAISLTGNTQYF
>TRBJ1-1|TRBV12-3/TRBV12-4|NA|many
TGTGCCAGCAGAGGAGACGGGGACACTGAAGCTTTCTTT
CASRGDGDTEAFF
>TRBJ1-2|TRBV2|TRBD1|many
TGTGCCAGCAGTGCAGGGGGCTACTATGGCTACACCTTC
CASSAGGYYGYTF
>TRBJ1-4|TRBV11-1|NA|many
TGTGCCAGCAGCTTGGGGGCAGGACTACTGGAAAAACTGTTTTTT
CASSLGAGLLEKLFF
>TRBJ2-1|TRBV20-1|NA|many
TGCAGTATAGGACAGAGCCATGAGCAGTTCTTC
CSIGQSHEQFF
>TRBJ2-3|TRBV5-1|NA|few
TGCGCCAGCAGCGCCACAGGGCTGCGAACGCAGTATTTT
CASSATGLRTQYF
>TRBJ2-3|TRBV5-1|NA|many
TGCGCCAGCAGCTTCAAGGACGCGGATACGCAGTATTTT
CASSFKDADTQYF
>TRBJ1-4|TRBV6-5|TRBD1|many
TGTGCCAGCAGACCGACCGGGACAGAGAATGAAAAACTGTTTTTT
CASRPTGTENEKLFF
>TRBJ2-1|TRBV7-3|NA|few
TGTGCCAGCAGCTTAATTTATGGGGACAATGAGCAGTTCTTC
CASSLIYGDNEQFF
>TRBJ2-6|TRBV20-1|NA|many
TGCAGTGCTAGAGAGGTACAGGCAATCTCTGGGGCCAACGTCCTGACTTTC
CSAREVQAISGANVLTF
>TRBJ2-3|TRBV7-2|TRBD2|many
TGTGCCAGCAGCGTCGGACTAGCTGCAACTAGCACAGATACGCAGTATTTT
CASSVGLAATSTDTQYF
>TRBJ2-7|TRBV20-1|TRBD1|many
TGCAGTGCTAGAGGGTCCAGGGGGACATCCTACGAGCAGTACTTC
CSARGSRGTSYEQYF
>TRBJ1-5|TRBV12-3/TRBV12-4|NA|many
TGTGCCAGCAGTCCAAAGTACAGTAATCAGCAGCCCCAGCATTTT
CASSPKYSNQQPQHF
>TRBJ2-2|TRBV20-1|TRBD1|many
TGCAGTGCGGGACAGTTCGAAGGGGCCGGGGAGCTGTTTTTT
CSAGQFEGAGELFF
>TRBJ2-3|TRBV20-1|TRBD1|many
TGCAGTGCTAGAGATCGCCTCAGGGACAGGGGATTTGGCACAGATACGCAGTATTTT
CSARDRLRDRGFGTDTQYF
>TRBJ2-5|TRBV5-1|NA|many
TGCGCCAGCAGCTTGACAGGGCTGGGACAAGAGACCCAGTACTTC
CASSLTGLGQETQYF
>TRBJ2-4|TRBV20-1|TRBD2|many
TGCAGTGCCCGAGGCAGGACTAGCGGGAGAAACATTCAGTACTTC
CSARGRTSGRNIQYF
>TRBJ2-1|TRBV11-2|TRBD1|many
TGTGCCAGCAGCCTAGACAGGGGGCATAATGAGCAGTTCTTC
CASSLDRGHNEQFF
>TRBJ2-3|TRBV4-3|NA|many
TGCGCCAGCAGCCAAGAACTTCTCACAGATACGCAGTATTTT
CASSQELLTDTQYF
>TRBJ2-5|TRBV7-9|TRBD2|many
TGTGCCAGCAGCCCCGGCGGGGGAGAGACCCAGTACTTC
CASSPGGGETQYF
>TRBJ2-1|TRBV9|TRBD1|many
TGTGCCAGCAGCCCCACCGGGACAGGTAACTACAATGAGCAGTTCTTC
CASSPTGTGNYNEQFF
>TRBJ1-1|TRBV5-1|TRBD1|many
TGCGCCAGCAGCTACTCACAGGGGGGAGGCACTGAAGCTTTCTTT
CASSYSQGGGTEAFF
>TRBJ2-5|TRBV6-1|NA|many
TGTGCCAGCAGTGGGACTTGGGGGCAGGCCCGGGAGACCCAGTACTTC
CASSGTWGQARETQYF
>TRBJ2-5|TRBV20-1|TRBD2|many
TGCAGTGCTTCGGGACTAGCGGCTCTAGAGGGAGAGACCCAGTACTTC
CSASGLAALEGETQYF
>TRBJ2-7|TRBV14|NA|many
TGTGCCAGCAGCCAAGGTCTCAGGAACTACGAGCAGTACTTC
CASSQGLRNYEQYF
>TRBJ1-1|TRBV20-1|NA|many
TGCAGTGCGCAGGAAGATTACACTGAAGCTTTCTTT
CSAQEDYTEAFF
>TRBJ1-1|TRBV11-2|NA|many
TGTGCCAGCAGCAATGACGAGAACACTGAAGCTTTCTTT
CASSNDENTEAFF
>TRBJ1-2|TRBV12-3/TRBV12-4|NA|many
TGTGCCAGCAGTTTAGATCGGGGGAAACATGGCTACACCTTC
CASSLDRGKHGYTF
>TRBJ1-2|TRBV12-3/TRBV12-4|NA|many
TGTGCCAGCAGTTTCGGGACGGAAGCTAACTATGGCTACACCTTC
CASSFGTEANYGYTF
>TRBJ1-2|TRBV5-5|NA|many
TGTGCCAGCAGCTTGGCCCCCCCCGCAGCGACCCATGGCTACACCTTC
CASSLAPPAATHGYTF
>TRBJ2-2|TRBV18|TRBD1|many
TGTGCCAGCTCACCCGGGACAGCGAACACCGGGGAGCTGTTTTTT
CASSPGTANTGELFF
>TRBJ2-7|TRBV5-1|NA|many
TGCGCCAGCAGCTTGGACGGGCCCACGAGCTCCTACGAGCAGTACTTC
CASSLDGPTSSYEQYF
>TRBJ1-5|TRBV6-2/TRBV6-3|TRBD1|NA
TGTGCCAGCAGTCTGACAGGGAGGAATCAACACCAGCATTTT
CASSLTGRNQHQHF
>TRBJ2-6|TRBV24-1|NA|many
TGTGCCACCAGTGACCCGGGGAGGACTGGGGCCAACGTCCTGACTTTC
CATSDPGRTGANVLTF
>TRBJ2-7|TRBV7-9|NA|many
TGTGCCAGCAGCTTAGCAGATATGTACGAGCAGTACTTC
CASSLADMYEQYF
>TRBJ1-5|TRBV5-6|NA|many
TGTGCCAGCAGCTTGGCCGGCAGCAATCAGCCCCAGCATTTT
CASSLAGSNQPQHF
>TRBJ1-1|TRBV5-1|NA|many
TGCGCCAGCAGCCCGCAAGGGGGAGTAAACACTGAAGCTTTCTTT
CASSPQGGVNTEAFF
>TRBJ1-1|TRBV20-1|NA|many
TGCAGTGCTAGAGTCGGGGACCCTCAAGCTTTCTTT
CSARVGDPQAFF
>TRBJ1-3|TRBV18|NA|many
TGTGCCAGCTCCCCAATGGACAGCTCGGGGGGAAACACCATATATTTT
CASSPMDSSGGNTIYF